This T cell receptor (beta chain) is drawn from a study of cytomegalovirus exposure and HLA in healthy donors. Across the whole study: There were over 350 genotyped donors. Of these, 81% fell in the genetic ancestry cluster associated with self-reported Caucasian donors. Notes on the study in general: The CMV antigen specificity of a few CMV-associated chains was confirmed through in vitro analysis. It was reported that TCR beta sequences correctly inferred the HLA-A and HLA-B alleles for most subjects. Analyses of presence and absence presupposed an approximately uniform sequencing depth across donors.

Both 60 Vbeta primers and 13 Jbeta primers went into the PCR. This table comes from immunoSEQ multiplex PCR, and its TCRdb copy is limited to in-frame clones, with some not included. This table has around 130,000 clones, approximately 80% appearing once. For this clone: Its antigen is as yet unknown.

The V and J ends lost 6 bases and 7 bases respectively, with 16 bases between them. The germline CDR1 and CDR2 sequences are SNHLY and FYNNEI. The CDR3 covers 14 residues. The sample taken for sequencing was PBMCs. This sequence was found in a woman under 30 in good health and CMV-seronegative. The J gene is TRBJ1-5, the V gene TRBV2; weak D call: TRBD1 (6 bases). The CDR3 protein is CASSPQGLQQPQHF. Here the CDR3 DNA reads TGTGCCAGCAGCCCACAGGGCCTCCAACAGCCCCAGCATTTT. Full variable domain (remainder filled in from reference TRBV2 and TRBJ1-5): EPEVTQTPSHQVTQMGQEVILRCVPISNHLYFYWYRQILGQKVEFLVSFYNNEISEKSEIFDDQFSVERPDGSNFTLKIRSTKLEDSAMYFCASSPQGLQQPQHFGDGTRLSIL.